This T cell receptor (beta chain) was observed in a study of blood T cell repertoires in COVID-19. Across the whole study: T cells, B-cell-depleted T cells, or PBMCs provided the cDNA or gDNA that served as material.

The method was immunoSEQ multiplex PCR; TCRdb's version includes in-frame clones alone and lacks a portion of them. The profile shows some 170,000 clones, approximately 80% of them singletons. This clone showed up just once. Germline values: CDR1 SGHRS, CDR2 YFSETQ. The CDR3 contains 16 residues. V was clipped by 0 bases and J by 0 bases, with 10 bases between them. V usage is TRBV5-1 and J usage is TRBJ1-3; unclear D gene. Material for sequencing was PBMCs or T cells enriched from blood (not recorded which). This receptor was obtained from a middle-aged man who had recovered from COVID-19. CDR3 loop: CASSLESGISGNTIYF. CDR3 nucleotide sequence: TGCGCCAGCAGCTTGGAGTCGGGAATCTCTGGAAACACCATATATTTT.